Presented here are 26 T cell receptor beta chains from one specimen sequenced in a study of vaccination and CD4 T cells after COVID-19. Cultured CD4+ T cell DNA underwent sequencing with the Oncomine TCR Beta short-read assay. TCRdb reprocessed the PCR reads with MiXCR, giving one entry per CDR3 protein. The table lists tens of thousands of distinct CDR3 sequences, about 56% of them singletons. These TCRs are of unknown antigen specificity. Treatment indicated: approximately nine-day PBMC culture with coronavirus spike peptide pools or control peptides (ViraFEST assay). Material for sequencing was CD4+ T cells from blood, cultured in vitro. All receptors derive from a human donor who had recovered from COVID-19.

This chain links TRBV28 with TRBJ2-3; TRBD2 matches at 10 bases. The germline V gene has CDR1 MDHEN and CDR2 SYDVKM. With 3 bases clipped from V and 6 bases from J, the junction kept 3 bases outside the gene matches. This CDR3 spans 14 amino acids. The CDR3 loop is CASSFFSGRDTQYF. In nucleotides, the CDR3 is TGTGCCAGCAGTTTTTTTAGCGGGAGGGATACGCAGTATTTT.

This clonotype was picked up a small number of times. In DNA form, the CDR3 reads TGCAGTGCTAGACAGGGCGATGAAAAACTGTTTTTT. Translated, it gives CSARQGDEKLFF. This rearrangement joins TRBV20-1 to TRBJ1-4, with D perhaps matching TRBD1 (5 bases). Germline V gene sequence: CDR1 DFQATT, CDR2 SNEGSKA (reference sequence). CDR3 length: 12 residues. V was clipped by 2 bases and J by 6 bases, with 7 bases between them.

The rearrangement uses TRBV7-9 and TRBJ2-5; a weak D match, TRBD2 (6 bases). V was trimmed by 4 bases and J by 8 bases, leaving 32 bases between them. Germline values: CDR1 SEHNR, CDR2 FQNEAQ (reference sequence). CDR3 size: 19 residues. The CDR3 loop reads CASSSSRIGSSRRAGTQYF. The CDR3 DNA is TGTGCCAGCAGCTCTTCCCGTATAGGTTCTAGCCGGAGGGCCGGTACCCAGTACTTC.

This sequence joins TRBV6-5 and TRBJ1-5, with a tentative D call TRBD1 (5 bases). The V and J ends lost 2 bases and 3 bases respectively, with 14 bases between them. Germline values: CDR1 MNHEY, CDR2 SVGAGI. The length of the CDR3 is 16 residues. CDR3 sequence: CASSYPTGTINQPQHF. The CDR3 DNA is TGTGCCAGCAGTTACCCGACCGGGACCATCAATCAGCCCCAGCATTTT.

The chain recombines TRBV29-1 with TRBJ2-7, with no clear D. The CDR3 consists of 12 residues. V lost 2 bases and J 5 bases, leaving 10 bases between the germline ends. CDR1 is SQVTM, CDR2 ANQGSEA, per germline. The CDR3 DNA reads as TGCAGCGTTGAACATCTGCGGAACGAGCAGTACTTC. Its protein product is CSVEHLRNEQYF.

CDR3 in DNA: TGTGCCAGCAGTTTGTGGGGTTCACCCCTCCACTTT. It yields the protein CASSLWGSPLHF. V usage is TRBV27 and J usage is TRBJ1-6, with unresolved D. Germline CDR1 reads MNHEY; CDR2 reads SMNVEV (reference sequence). The CDR3 is made up of 12 amino acids. Trimming stripped 3 bases from V and 9 bases from J, with 6 bases between.

The chain couples TRBV29-1 to TRBJ2-1; 8 bases agree with TRBD1. This CDR3 has 13 amino acids. Unmatched junction bases numbered 11, after V lost 2 bases and J lost 14 bases. Germline V lookup: CDR1 SQVTM, CDR2 ANQGSEA. CDR3 nucleotides: TGCAGCGTTGAAAGGACAGGGATGACACGCAAGTTCTTC. Translation: CSVERTGMTRKFF.

The gene calls are TRBV27 and TRBJ1-1; D is unresolved. The CDR3 loop spans 13 amino acids. CDR1 and CDR2 from the germline V gene are MNHEY and SMNVEV (reference sequence). Deletions cut 0 bases from V and 4 bases from J, with 6 bases between. Here the CDR3 DNA reads TGTGCCAGCAGTTTATCCTTGGGCACTGAAGCTTTCTTT. Residues: CASSLSLGTEAFF.

The gene calls are TRBV7-8 and TRBJ1-5; possibly TRBD1 for D (6 bases). Trimming removed 1 base from V and 8 bases from J, with 15 bases in between. CDR1 is SGHVS and CDR2 is FQNEAQ in the germline V gene. The CDR3 runs 15 residues. The CDR3 nucleotides read TGTGCCAGCAGCTTAGGGGGGGCAGTCTTGGAGCCCCAGCATTTT. Residues: CASSLGGAVLEPQHF.

The sample holds a few counts of this clonotype. For the CDR3, the DNA is TGTGCCAGCAGTTTACTTCCGCTGGATGAGCAGTTCTTC. Translating it yields CASSLLPLDEQFF. The chain couples TRBV12-3 or TRBV12-4 to TRBJ2-1, with no clear D. Trimming cost V 2 bases and J 8 bases, with 10 bases left between them. The CDR3 spans 13 residues.

The V gene is TRBV27, the J gene TRBJ1-1; tentative D call: TRBD1 (6 bases). V was trimmed by 5 bases and J by 5 bases, leaving 15 bases between them. Germline lookup yields CDR1 MNHEY and CDR2 SMNVEV (reference sequence). The CDR3 extends over 14 amino acids. CDR3 amino acids: CASSPLGGRTEAFF. In nucleotides, the CDR3 is TGTGCCAGCAGTCCACTAGGGGGGCGAACTGAAGCTTTCTTT.

This clonotype turned up a few times. This chain links TRBV12-3 or TRBV12-4 with TRBJ1-5, with D possibly matching TRBD1 (5 bases). V was trimmed by 4 bases and J by 3 bases, leaving 19 bases between them. CDR3 size: 17 residues. The CDR3 DNA reads as TGTGCCAGCAGTTCCGAGCGGGGGGGACGCGCCAATCAGCCCCAGCATTTT. It translates to CASSSERGGRANQPQHF.

The table lists this clonotype with a few counts. The chain uses TRBV19 and TRBJ1-5; D not resolved. This CDR3 contains 13 residues. Germline V CDR1 and CDR2: LNHDA, SQIVND (reference sequence). V dropped 1 base and J dropped 0 bases, with 1 base sitting between them. The CDR3 loop reads CASSIASNQPQHF. For the CDR3, the DNA is TGTGCCAGTAGTATAGCTAGCAATCAGCCCCAGCATTTT.

This chain joins TRBV4-1 and TRBJ2-7; TRBD1 is a possible D gene (6 bases). Trimming left V 1 base short and J 1 base short, with 14 bases between. Germline V lookup: CDR1 MGHRA, CDR2 YSYEKL. The CDR3 has 16 amino acids. CDR3 bases: TGCGCCAGCAGCCAAGTCGGACAGTTAGATTCCTACGAGCAGTACTTC. The encoded protein is CASSQVGQLDSYEQYF.

This clonotype has a handful of counts. The chain carries TRBV18 and TRBJ2-7; 7 nucleotides match TRBD1. In germline, CDR1 is KGHSH, CDR2 LQKENI. The CDR3 runs to 18 residues. V shed 0 bases, J shed 6 bases, and the junction held 17 bases outside the gene matches. Here the CDR3 DNA reads TGTGCCAGCTCACCACCTCTTTTCGCGGCAGGGGGAATCCGCGAGCAGTACTTC. Its translation: CASSPPLFAAGGIREQYF.

This clonotype was counted between two and nine times. V is TRBV28 and J is TRBJ1-5, with 10 bases lining up with TRBD1. The CDR3 runs 16 residues. Germline CDR1 and CDR2: MDHEN and SYDVKM. Trimming at V came to 2 bases and at J to 3 bases, leaving 4 bases not matched to a gene. CDR3 DNA: TGTGCCAGCAGTTTAGGGACAGGGGACCCCAATCAGCCCCAGCATTTT. Its protein is CASSLGTGDPNQPQHF. Full variable domain (missing parts from reference TRBV28 and TRBJ1-5): DVKVTQSSRYLVKRTGEKVFLECVQDMDHENMFWYRQDPGLGLRLIYFSYDVKMKEKGDIPEGYSVSREKKERFSLILESASTNQTSMYLCASSLGTGDPNQPQHFGDGTRLSIL.

The rearrangement links TRBV6-1 to TRBJ1-1; 7 bases fit TRBD1. Trimming took 4 bases from V and 5 from J; bases not matched to a gene: 7. This CDR3 spans 14 amino acids. Per the germline V gene, CDR1 is MNHNS and CDR2 is SASEGT. As DNA, the CDR3 is TGTGCCAGCAGTGCAAGGACAGGCGAGACTGAAGCTTTCTTT. This encodes CASSARTGETEAFF.

The chain employs TRBV28 and TRBJ1-5; D is unclear. The germline V gene has CDR1 MDHEN and CDR2 SYDVKM. V was cut by 5 bases and J by 7 bases, with 12 bases left in between. The CDR3 extends over 13 amino acids. Here the CDR3 DNA reads TGTGCCAGCAGTCCTAGCCCATCCCAGCCCCAGCATTTT. Translation gives CASSPSPSQPQHF.

The chain uses TRBV20-1 and TRBJ1-2; D is uncertain. The germline V gene has CDR1 DFQATT and CDR2 SNEGSKA (reference sequence). Trimming took off 0 bases at V and 8 bases at J, with 10 bases between the two ends. The CDR3 length is 12 residues. CDR3 region: CSARDRVYGYTF. CDR3 coding DNA: TGCAGTGCTAGAGATAGGGTCTACGGCTACACCTTC.

The CDR3 nucleotides are TGTGCCAGCAGCAAAGCGAGGGGGACTAGCGGGAGGTCGGCCGGGGAGCTGTTTTTT. It yields the protein CASSKARGTSGRSAGELFF. The rearrangement uses TRBV21-1 and TRBJ2-2; the table assigns TRBD2, which was not confirmed against the DNA. TRBV21-1 corresponds to a pseudogene. The CDR3 is 19 amino acids.

This clonotype was recorded a few times. This chain links TRBV2 with TRBJ1-3; no reliable D call. Looked up from germline, CDR1 is SNHLY and CDR2 is FYNNEI. The CDR3 spans 14 residues. Trimming stripped 6 bases from V and 1 base from J, with 10 bases between. This CDR3 is CASRLTVSGNTIYF. CDR3 nucleotide sequence: TGTGCCAGCAGACTCACAGTGTCTGGAAACACCATATATTTT. The whole variable domain, filled in from reference TRBV2 and TRBJ1-3, reads EPEVTQTPSHQVTQMGQEVILRCVPISNHLYFYWYRQILGQKVEFLVSFYNNEISEKSEIFDDQFSVERPDGSNFTLKIRSTKLEDSAMYFCASRLTVSGNTIYFGEGSWLTVV.

V gene TRBV7-3 combines with J gene TRBJ2-3; a possible D gene is TRBD1 (5 bases). In germline, CDR1 is SGHTA, CDR2 FQGTGA. V lost 4 bases to trimming and J lost 7 bases, with 15 bases between them. The CDR3 is made up of 14 amino acids. Written as DNA, the CDR3 is TGTGCCAGCAGCTCCGGTTTATCAGGGAATACGCAGTATTTT. Encoded protein: CASSSGLSGNTQYF.

The chain has TRBV29-1 and TRBJ1-5; D gene unclear. Germline lookup yields CDR1 SQVTM and CDR2 ANQGSEA. With 4 bases removed from V and 5 bases from J, the gap between germline ends came to 9 bases. The CDR3 is 12 residues long. In DNA, the CDR3 is TGCAGCGTTGGGGAATGGGATCAGCCCCAGCATTTT. Protein sequence: CSVGEWDQPQHF.

The genes are TRBV7-2 and TRBJ1-4, with D perhaps TRBD1 (5 bases). Trimming removed 1 base at V and 5 bases at J, with 11 bases between. The CDR3 length is 15 residues. Germline loops: CDR1 SGHTA, CDR2 FQGNSA. This CDR3 reads CASSLEGTANEKLFF. CDR3 sequence (DNA): TGTGCCAGCAGCTTAGAAGGGACGGCGAATGAAAAACTGTTTTTT.

V and J are TRBV20-1 and TRBJ2-1; 11 bases are shared with TRBD2. With V trimmed by 0 bases and J by 7 bases, 8 bases remained unmatched. The CDR3 runs 16 residues. CDR1 is DFQATT and CDR2 is SNEGSKA in the germline V gene (reference sequence). The chain's CDR3 is CSARDPIAGGRNEQFF. CDR3 nucleotide sequence: TGCAGTGCTAGAGATCCGATAGCGGGAGGGCGGAATGAGCAGTTCTTC.

V and J are TRBV6-5 and TRBJ1-4; D gene uncertain. V dropped 2 bases and J dropped 0 bases, with 10 bases sitting between them. Germline V CDR1 and CDR2: MNHEY, SVGAGI. The CDR3 spans 16 residues. CDR3 DNA: TGTGCCAGCAGTTACGAGGGCGAGGCAACTAATGAAAAACTGTTTTTT. Amino acids: CASSYEGEATNEKLFF.